The 30 T cell receptor beta chains listed next were all sequenced from one sample in a study of blood T cell repertoires in COVID-19. Clones were sequenced by immunoSEQ multiplex PCR, and TCRdb holds only the in-frame ones, with some missing. The sample contains roughly 80,000 clones, roughly 84% of which appear only once. The sample was peripheral blood. The receptors were gathered from a human donor in a cohort sampled during active COVID-19.

The rearrangement joins TRBV9 to TRBJ2-1, with TRBD2 as a possible D gene (5 bases). Per germline, CDR1 SGDLS and CDR2 YYNGEE. V lost 0 bases and J 0 bases, leaving 10 bases between the germline ends. The CDR3 contains 16 residues. The CDR3 bases are TGTGCCAGCAGCGTAGGGGTAGCGCCCTCCTACAATGAGCAGTTCTTC. Translating it yields CASSVGVAPSYNEQFF.

This chain connects TRBV5-1 to TRBJ2-3, with TRBD2 as a possible D gene (5 bases). V lost 4 bases and J lost 1, with 10 bases in between. The length of the CDR3 is 14 residues. Germline V gene sequence: CDR1 SGHRS, CDR2 YFSETQ. The CDR3 DNA follows: TGCGCCAGCAGCCCACAAGCGGGCACAGATACGCAGTATTTT. Its protein is CASSPQAGTDTQYF.

V gene TRBV5-8 combines with J gene TRBJ1-2; D is unresolved. Germline V gene data show CDR1 as SGHTS and CDR2 as YDEGEE. V dropped 1 base and J dropped 4 bases, with 8 bases sitting between them. This CDR3 is 13 amino acids long. CDR3 sequence reads: CASSLTNSYGYTF. CDR3 nucleotide sequence: TGTGCCAGCAGCTTGACGAACTCCTATGGCTACACCTTC.

The chain combines TRBV2 with TRBJ2-7; 8 nucleotides line up with TRBD1. This CDR3 has 12 residues. Germline V CDR1 and CDR2: SNHLY, FYNNEI. The trim removed 7 bases at V and 5 bases at J, leaving 4 bases unmatched. The CDR3 DNA is TGTGCCAGCACCTTGACAGGGGACGAGCAGTACTTC. Protein: CASTLTGDEQYF.

The genes are TRBV4-1 and TRBJ2-7; D is unresolved. Germline V gene lookup returns CDR1 MGHRA and CDR2 YSYEKL. CDR3 length: 16 amino acids. Trimming removed 1 base from V and 3 bases from J, with 16 bases in between. This CDR3 is CASSQAGFASDYEQYF. The DNA for the CDR3 is TGCGCCAGCAGCCAAGCGGGTTTTGCGTCGGACTACGAGCAGTACTTC.

The chain employs TRBV6-5 and TRBJ1-1, with D perhaps TRBD1 (5 bases). Germline loops: CDR1 MNHEY, CDR2 SVGAGI. The CDR3 sequence is 13 residues long. Trimming shortened V by 6 bases and J by 2 bases, and 10 bases separated the two germline ends. This chain's CDR3 is CASRLTGNTEAFF. Here the CDR3 DNA reads TGTGCCAGCAGACTAACAGGTAACACTGAAGCTTTCTTT.

J is TRBJ1-2 and V is TRBV6-1; D is undetermined. V lost 2 bases, J lost 0 bases, and 19 bases lay in between. This CDR3 has 18 amino acids. The germline V gene encodes CDR1 MNHNS and CDR2 SASEGT. The CDR3 reads CASSERVLGRRANYGYTF. As DNA, the CDR3 is TGTGCCAGCAGTGAAAGAGTTTTGGGCAGGCGAGCTAACTATGGCTACACCTTC.

This clone has only a few counts. One junction end does not reproduce the germline sequence, and a read error may be involved. The CDR3 DNA sequence: TGTGCTAGCAGCTTAGACCGCGGGAGAGGCTACGAGCAGTACTTC. The encoded protein is CASSLDRGRGYEQYF. The V call is TRBV7-7, the J call TRBJ2-7; 7 bases map to TRBD2. The CDR3 is made up of 15 amino acids. Germline V gene sequence: CDR1 SSHAT, CDR2 FNYEAQ (reference sequence).

The chain is built from TRBV4-2 and TRBJ2-7, with 10 bases matching TRBD2. The CDR3 sequence is 16 residues long. V trimming: 4 bases; J trimming: 2 bases; junction bases outside the gene matches: 8. The germline CDR1 and CDR2 sequences are LGHNA and YNFKEQ. CDR3 amino acids: CASSPGLAALPYEQYF. CDR3 DNA: TGTGCCAGCAGCCCCGGACTAGCGGCCCTTCCCTACGAGCAGTACTTC.

CDR3 DNA: TGTGCCAGCAGCTTAGGTGGACTTCAGACCCAGTACTTC. Protein sequence: CASSLGGLQTQYF. The chain employs TRBV7-2 and TRBJ2-5; maybe TRBD2 (5 bases). Germline V lookup: CDR1 SGHTA, CDR2 FQGNSA. Trimming took 1 base from V and 6 from J, leaving 9 bases between them. This CDR3 is built from 13 residues.

The chain has TRBV4-2 and TRBJ1-3; 7 bases match TRBD1. Germline assignment: CDR1 LGHNA and CDR2 YNFKEQ. V lost 0 bases and J lost 4; bases outside the gene matches: 6. CDR3 size: 16 residues. CDR3 DNA sequence: TGTGCCAGCAGCCAAGATCGACAGGGTTGGGGAAACACCATATATTTT. Translating it yields CASSQDRQGWGNTIYF.

The table lists this clone with a few counts. This sequence joins TRBV15 and TRBJ2-2; 8 nucleotides align to TRBD1. Unmatched junction bases numbered 4, after V lost 0 bases and J lost 1 base. CDR1 and CDR2 (germline): LNHNV, YYDKDF (reference sequence). The length of the CDR3 is 17 residues. The CDR3 region is CATSRDLGTGNTGELFF. The CDR3 region has the DNA TGTGCCACCAGCAGAGACCTTGGGACAGGGAACACCGGGGAGCTGTTTTTT.

For the CDR3, the DNA is TGTGCCAGCAGCTTACAGGGACCCAGCCAAGAGACCCAGTACTTC. This sequence encodes CASSLQGPSQETQYF. This rearrangement joins TRBV5-4 to TRBJ2-5, with a possible D match to TRBD1 (6 bases). V was cut by 2 bases and J by 1 base, with 12 bases left in between. This CDR3 has 15 amino acids. Germline V gene lookup returns CDR1 SGHNT and CDR2 YYREEE (reference sequence).

The chain couples TRBV5-4 to TRBJ2-1, with 8 bases matching TRBD1. V shed 3 bases, J shed 4 bases, and the junction held 6 bases outside the gene matches. The CDR3 spans 15 residues. Germline values: CDR1 SGHNT, CDR2 YYREEE (reference sequence). The chain's CDR3 is CASSSAGQGYNEQFF. CDR3 bases: TGTGCCAGCAGCTCCGCCGGACAGGGATACAATGAGCAGTTCTTC.

The CDR3 DNA reads as TGTGCCAGCTCACCGGGACTAGCGGACTACCAAGAGACCCAGTACTTC. It encodes CASSPGLADYQETQYF. The V gene is TRBV18, the J gene TRBJ2-5; 11 positions agree with TRBD2. The V and J ends lost 3 bases and 0 bases, in that order; junction bases with no gene match: 3. Per germline, CDR1 KGHSH and CDR2 LQKENI. The CDR3 totals 16 residues.

The chain recombines TRBV12-5 with TRBJ2-1, with unresolved D. Deletions cut 4 bases from V and 4 bases from J, with 20 bases between. There are 17 residues in the CDR3. Looked up from germline, CDR1 is LGHNT and CDR2 is FRNRAP. Here the CDR3 reads CASGSARTVIDYNEQFF. CDR3 nucleotide sequence: TGTGCTAGTGGTTCCGCCCGCACAGTAATTGATTACAATGAGCAGTTCTTC.

The V and J genes are TRBV2 and TRBJ2-3, with D possibly TRBD2 on 5 matching bases. The V end lost 4 bases, the J end lost 3 bases, and 8 bases lay between the germline ends. In germline, CDR1 is SNHLY, CDR2 FYNNEI. The CDR3 spans 13 residues. Written as DNA, the CDR3 is TGTGCCAGCAGTGGCGAGGGTACAGATACGCAGTATTTT. Amino acids: CASSGEGTDTQYF.

This clone was recorded only once. The chain has TRBV7-2 and TRBJ1-5; no reliable D call. The CDR3 contains 13 residues. Trimming removed 1 base from V and 4 bases from J, with 5 bases in between. Per germline, CDR1 SGHTA and CDR2 FQGNSA. CDR3: CASSLGPNQPQHF. The DNA for the CDR3 is TGTGCCAGCAGCTTAGGTCCGAATCAGCCCCAGCATTTT.

V is TRBV5-1 and J is TRBJ1-5, with TRBD1 matching 7 bases. The CDR3 totals 13 residues. The J segment lost 5 bases and the V segment lost 2 bases, leaving 1 base of the junction unmatched. In germline, CDR1 is SGHRS, CDR2 YFSETQ. The CDR3 is CASSLGTDQPQHF. In nucleotides, the CDR3 is TGCGCCAGCAGCTTAGGGACAGATCAGCCCCAGCATTTT.

J is TRBJ2-6 and V is TRBV4-1, with D perhaps matching TRBD1 (5 bases). Germline values: CDR1 MGHRA, CDR2 YSYEKL. V dropped 4 bases and J dropped 0 bases, with 10 bases sitting between them. CDR3 length: 16 residues. As DNA, the CDR3 is TGCGCCAGCAGCCTTACACAGGACTCTGGGGCCAACGTCCTGACTTTC. Protein: CASSLTQDSGANVLTF.

The chain combines TRBV5-1 with TRBJ2-3; maybe TRBD2 (5 bases). This CDR3 spans 15 amino acids. V lost 0 bases, J lost 2 bases, and 10 bases lay in between. The germline V gene encodes CDR1 SGHRS and CDR2 YFSETQ. The CDR3 DNA is TGCGCCAGCAGCTTGGTTCTAGCCTCCACAGATACGCAGTATTTT. Protein product: CASSLVLASTDTQYF.

This clone came up once. The chain combines TRBV18 with TRBJ2-1; D is uncertain. Between the trimmed V and J ends, which lost 3 bases and 0 bases, there was a span of 15 bases. The CDR3 runs 17 residues. Germline assignment: CDR1 KGHSH and CDR2 LQKENI. Written as DNA, the CDR3 is TGTGCCAGCTCACCGATGGTAAACCTACTCTCCTACAATGAGCAGTTCTTC. As protein: CASSPMVNLLSYNEQFF.

Here the CDR3 DNA reads TGTGCCTGGAGTGTAAAGCGGGGGGGTTCTAGCACAGATACGCAGTATTTT. It translates to CAWSVKRGGSSTDTQYF. The gene calls are TRBV30 and TRBJ2-3; 10 bases align to TRBD2. The CDR3 covers 17 residues. Germline-derived CDR1 and CDR2 are GTSNPN and SVGIG (reference sequence). The junction had 6 bases not matched to a gene; V was cut back by 0 bases and J by 0 bases. Supplemented by reference TRBV30 and TRBJ2-3, the full variable domain reads SQTIHQWPATLVQPVGSPLSLECTVEGTSNPNLYWYRQAAGRGLQLLFYSVGIGQISSEVPQNLSASRPQDRQFILSSKKLLLSDSGFYLCAWSVKRGGSSTDTQYFGPGTRLTVL.

J is TRBJ2-1 and V is TRBV6-5, with 11 bases matching TRBD2. With 6 bases clipped from V and 7 bases from J, the junction kept 8 bases outside the gene matches. This CDR3 is built from 15 residues. Germline V gene data show CDR1 as MNHEY and CDR2 as SVGAGI. CDR3 coding DNA: TGTGCCAGCAGGGGTAGCGGGGGGGTAGGGAATGAGCAGTTCTTC. This encodes CASRGSGGVGNEQFF.

The gene calls are TRBV5-1 and TRBJ2-7; D is possibly TRBD1 (6 bases). Germline V gives CDR1 SGHRS, CDR2 YFSETQ. The CDR3 has 15 amino acids. V dropped 4 bases and J dropped 2 bases, with 16 bases sitting between them. In nucleotides, the CDR3 is TGCGCCAGCAGCCCGGGACACCTAGGCACCTACGAGCAGTACTTC. It translates to CASSPGHLGTYEQYF. Filled out from reference TRBV5-1 and TRBJ2-7, the complete variable domain reads KAGVTQTPRYLIKTRGQQVTLSCSPISGHRSVSWYQQTPGQGLQFLFEYFSETQRNKGNFPGRFSGRQFSNSRSEMNVSTLELGDSALYLCASSPGHLGTYEQYFGPGTRLTVT.

The V gene is TRBV5-5, the J gene TRBJ1-6; 8 positions match TRBD1. Trimming at V came to 4 bases and at J to 13 bases, leaving 10 bases not matched to a gene. The CDR3 loop spans 14 amino acids. In germline, CDR1 is SGHKS, CDR2 YYEKEE (reference sequence). CDR3 bases: TGTGCCAGCAGCACTGGGACAGGTGATCTTCCCCTCCACTTT. Encoded protein: CASSTGTGDLPLHF.

The chain is built from TRBV5-1 and TRBJ2-1, with 7 nucleotides matching TRBD2. The V gene end was trimmed by 0 bases and the J gene end by 3 bases; junction bases not matched to a gene: 3. Germline V gene lookup returns CDR1 SGHRS and CDR2 YFSETQ. This CDR3 contains 15 residues. CDR3 DNA sequence: TGCGCCAGCAGCTTGGTGGCTAGCGGCTACAATGAGCAGTTCTTC. Amino acid sequence: CASSLVASGYNEQFF.

A single count supports this clone. The V gene is TRBV11-2, the J gene TRBJ2-5; no clear D gene. CDR1 is SGHAT, CDR2 FQNNGV, per germline. V was pared by 1 base and J by 7 bases, with 4 bases between. The CDR3 is made up of 11 amino acids. CDR3 residues: CASSLGGTQYF. As DNA, the CDR3 is TGTGCCAGCAGCTTAGGCGGGACCCAGTACTTC.

The chain recombines TRBV5-6 with TRBJ1-1; TRBD1 might be the D (6 bases). Germline assignment: CDR1 SGHDT and CDR2 YYEEEE. The CDR3 loop spans 12 amino acids. Trimming left V 5 bases short and J 3 bases short, with 8 bases between. Written as DNA, the CDR3 is TGTGCCAGCAGGGGGGCGTACACTGAAGCTTTCTTT. Translated, it gives CASRGAYTEAFF.

On this clone: The sample has other DNA sequences that encode this CDR3 too. The gene calls are TRBV9 and TRBJ1-6, with 8 bases aligning to TRBD1. The CDR3 is 17 residues long. Germline CDR1 and CDR2: SGDLS and YYNGEE. After removal of 3 bases from V and 1 base from J, the junction contained 6 bases not matched to a gene. The CDR3 DNA follows: TGTGCCAGCAGCGCTGGACAGGGAAGGTCCTATAATTCACCCCTCCACTTT. Amino acid sequence: CASSAGQGRSYNSPLHF. Full variable domain (outside the CDR3, taken from reference TRBV9 and TRBJ1-6): DSGVTQTPKHLITATGQRVTLRCSPRSGDLSVYWYQQSLDQGLQFLIQYYNGEERAKGNILERFSAQQFPDLHSELNLSSLELGDSALYFCASSAGQGRSYNSPLHFGNGTRLTVT.